A selection of T cell receptor beta chains follows, all from one sample in a study of blood T cell repertoires in COVID-19. Sequencing used immunoSEQ multiplex PCR; TCRdb keeps in-frame clones, though not all of them. Here the sample spans about 88,000 clones, roughly 87% being singletons. Specimen: peripheral blood. These receptors were collected from a male donor with acute or convalescent COVID-19. CDR3s include the opening cysteine and the closing phenylalanine or tryptophan. The D gene is left open where the match is weak. Clone size is stated in some rows and not others, as once, few, many or a class when expanded.

abundance: .; j_gene: TRBJ2-5; v_gene: TRBV30; d_gene: TRBD1; len: 15; CDR3aa: CAWSEGQGDGETQYF; CDR3nt: TGTGCCTGGAGTGAAGGACAGGGGGATGGGGAGACCCAGTACTTC
abundance: .; j_gene: TRBJ1-4; v_gene: TRBV20-1; d_gene: .; len: 11; CDR3aa: CSARLNEKLFF; CDR3nt: TGCAGTGCTAGACTTAATGAAAAACTGTTTTTT
abundance: .; j_gene: TRBJ1-2; v_gene: TRBV6-5; d_gene: .; len: 15; CDR3aa: CASTSPPRGVYGYTF; CDR3nt: TGTGCCAGCACTTCACCTCCTCGCGGGGTCTATGGCTACACCTTC
abundance: .; j_gene: TRBJ2-1; v_gene: TRBV7-9; d_gene: .; len: 16; CDR3aa: CASIDGGRGGYNEQFF; CDR3nt: TGTGCCAGCATCGACGGGGGGCGAGGCGGCTACAATGAGCAGTTCTTC
abundance: few; j_gene: TRBJ1-4; v_gene: TRBV18; d_gene: TRBD1; len: 15; CDR3aa: CASSLQGALREKLFF; CDR3nt: TGTGCCAGCTCTCTCCAGGGGGCGCTTCGTGAAAAACTGTTTTTT
abundance: .; j_gene: TRBJ1-5; v_gene: TRBV18; d_gene: .; len: 15; CDR3aa: CASSPQENSNQPQHF; CDR3nt: TGTGCCAGCTCACCACAGGAGAATAGCAATCAGCCCCAGCATTTT
abundance: .; j_gene: TRBJ1-5; v_gene: TRBV19; d_gene: TRBD1; len: 18; CDR3aa: CASSYPRTGASSNQPQHF; CDR3nt: TGTGCCAGTAGTTATCCGAGGACAGGGGCCTCTAGCAATCAGCCCCAGCATTTT
abundance: .; j_gene: TRBJ2-1; v_gene: TRBV5-4; d_gene: .; len: 16; CDR3aa: CASSPPGLPQYNEQFF; CDR3nt: TGTGCCAGCAGCCCCCCGGGACTGCCCCAATACAATGAGCAGTTCTTC
abundance: once; j_gene: TRBJ1-1; v_gene: TRBV18; d_gene: TRBD1; len: 13; CDR3aa: CASSSGTGREAFF; CDR3nt: TGTGCCAGCTCATCTGGGACAGGCCGCGAAGCTTTCTTT
abundance: .; j_gene: TRBJ1-1; v_gene: TRBV25-1; d_gene: TRBD1; len: 15; CDR3aa: CASSDGTGPNTEAFF; CDR3nt: TGTGCCAGCAGTGACGGGACAGGGCCCAACACTGAAGCTTTCTTT
abundance: .; j_gene: TRBJ2-3; v_gene: TRBV27; d_gene: TRBD1; len: 15; CDR3aa: CASRKGLDRADTQYF; CDR3nt: TGTGCCAGCAGAAAAGGGCTGGACAGGGCGGATACGCAGTATTTT
abundance: few; j_gene: TRBJ2-1; v_gene: TRBV3-1/TRBV3-2; d_gene: TRBD2; len: 14; CDR3aa: CASSPRGLAAEQFF; CDR3nt: TGTGCCAGCAGCCCGAGGGGACTAGCAGCCGAGCAGTTCTTC
abundance: .; j_gene: TRBJ2-7; v_gene: TRBV7-2; d_gene: .; len: 14; CDR3aa: CASSLASSPYEQYF; CDR3nt: TGTGCCAGCAGCTTAGCTAGCAGCCCCTACGAGCAGTACTTC
abundance: .; j_gene: TRBJ1-2; v_gene: TRBV28; d_gene: .; len: 13; CDR3aa: CASRQGYNYGYTF; CDR3nt: TGTGCCAGCAGACAGGGTTATAACTATGGCTACACCTTC
abundance: once; j_gene: TRBJ1-6; v_gene: TRBV5-5; d_gene: .; len: 14; CDR3aa: CASSLGAANSPLHF; CDR3nt: TGTGCCAGCAGCTTGGGGGCAGCTAATTCACCCCTCCACTTT
abundance: once; j_gene: TRBJ2-3; v_gene: TRBV28; d_gene: TRBD1; len: 14; CDR3aa: CASRSGGRADTQYF; CDR3nt: TGTGCCAGCAGATCAGGGGGCAGAGCAGATACGCAGTATTTT
abundance: .; j_gene: TRBJ1-3; v_gene: TRBV6-5; d_gene: .; len: 16; CDR3aa: CASSSPRIGGGNTIYF; CDR3nt: TGTGCCAGCAGTTCCCCAAGGATAGGGGGTGGAAACACCATATATTTT
abundance: once; j_gene: TRBJ2-1; v_gene: TRBV7-9; d_gene: TRBD1; len: 16; CDR3aa: CASSARDRGLDGEQFF; CDR3nt: TGTGCCAGCAGCGCCAGGGACAGGGGGCTTGACGGTGAGCAGTTCTTC
abundance: .; j_gene: TRBJ1-2; v_gene: TRBV10-3; d_gene: .; len: 11; CDR3aa: CAIDSDYGYTF; CDR3nt: TGTGCCATCGACAGTGACTATGGCTACACCTTC
abundance: few; j_gene: TRBJ2-7; v_gene: TRBV19; d_gene: .; len: 13; CDR3aa: CASSMGDFYEQYF; CDR3nt: TGTGCCAGTAGTATGGGGGACTTTTACGAGCAGTACTTC
abundance: .; j_gene: TRBJ1-1; v_gene: TRBV4-1; d_gene: TRBD1; len: 12; CDR3aa: CASSLDRAEAFF; CDR3nt: TGCGCCAGCAGCCTCGACAGGGCTGAAGCTTTCTTT
abundance: once; j_gene: TRBJ2-3; v_gene: TRBV5-1; d_gene: .; len: 16; CDR3aa: CASSLDGAGGTDTQYF; CDR3nt: TGCGCCAGCAGCTTGGACGGGGCAGGGGGGACAGATACGCAGTATTTT
abundance: .; j_gene: TRBJ1-6; v_gene: TRBV6-5; d_gene: .; len: 13; CDR3aa: CASKALYNSPLHF; CDR3nt: TGTGCCAGCAAAGCTCTCTATAATTCACCCCTCCACTTT
abundance: few; j_gene: TRBJ1-1; v_gene: TRBV11-2; d_gene: TRBD1; len: 15; CDR3aa: CASSSRGQGGTEAFF; CDR3nt: TGTGCCAGCAGCTCCCGAGGACAGGGAGGCACTGAAGCTTTCTTT
abundance: .; j_gene: TRBJ2-3; v_gene: TRBV30; d_gene: .; len: 13; CDR3aa: CAWSALQGFTQYF; CDR3nt: TGTGCCTGGAGTGCCTTACAGGGATTTACGCAGTATTTT
abundance: .; j_gene: TRBJ1-2; v_gene: TRBV7-8; d_gene: .; len: 13; CDR3aa: CASTMGEGYGYTF; CDR3nt: TGTGCCAGCACCATGGGGGAGGGCTATGGCTACACCTTC
abundance: .; j_gene: TRBJ1-4; v_gene: TRBV19; d_gene: .; len: 13; CDR3aa: CASSRERGEKLFF; CDR3nt: TGTGCCAGTAGCCGGGAACGTGGGGAAAAACTGTTTTTT
abundance: .; j_gene: TRBJ1-1; v_gene: TRBV9; d_gene: .; len: 14; CDR3aa: CASSEAARGDEAFF; CDR3nt: TGTGCCAGCAGCGAAGCGGCCCGCGGTGATGAAGCTTTCTTT
abundance: .; j_gene: TRBJ2-3; v_gene: TRBV18; d_gene: TRBD2; len: 15; CDR3aa: CASSLLAGATDTQYF; CDR3nt: TGTGCCAGCTCACTATTAGCGGGGGCCACAGATACGCAGTATTTT
abundance: .; j_gene: TRBJ1-6; v_gene: TRBV7-9; d_gene: TRBD1; len: 14; CDR3aa: CASSPGQENSPLHF; CDR3nt: TGTGCCAGCAGCCCAGGACAGGAGAATTCACCCCTCCACTTT
abundance: .; j_gene: TRBJ2-1; v_gene: TRBV5-1; d_gene: TRBD2; len: 16; CDR3aa: CASSPGLAGAENEQFF; CDR3nt: TGCGCCAGCAGCCCCGGGTTAGCGGGGGCCGAGAATGAGCAGTTCTTC
abundance: .; j_gene: TRBJ2-1; v_gene: TRBV18; d_gene: .; len: 15; CDR3aa: CASSLSEGPYNEQFF; CDR3nt: TGTGCCAGCTCTCTTTCGGAGGGCCCCTACAATGAGCAGTTCTTC
abundance: .; j_gene: TRBJ1-1; v_gene: TRBV2; d_gene: .; len: 14; CDR3aa: CASRSDEGNTEAFF; CDR3nt: TGTGCCAGCAGGAGTGATGAGGGGAACACTGAAGCTTTCTTT